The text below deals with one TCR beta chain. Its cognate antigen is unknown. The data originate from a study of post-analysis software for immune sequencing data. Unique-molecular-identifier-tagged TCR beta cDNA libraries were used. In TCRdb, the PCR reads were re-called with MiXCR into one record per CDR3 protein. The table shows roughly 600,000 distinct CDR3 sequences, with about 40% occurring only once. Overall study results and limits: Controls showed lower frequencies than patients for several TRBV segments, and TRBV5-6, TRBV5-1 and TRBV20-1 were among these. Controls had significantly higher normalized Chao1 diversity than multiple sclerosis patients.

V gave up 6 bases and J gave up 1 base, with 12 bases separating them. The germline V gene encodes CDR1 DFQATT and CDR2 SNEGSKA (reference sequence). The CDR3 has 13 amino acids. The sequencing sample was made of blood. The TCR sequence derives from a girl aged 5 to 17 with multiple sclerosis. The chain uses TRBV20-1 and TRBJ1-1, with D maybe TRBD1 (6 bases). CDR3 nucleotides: TGCAGTGCCGAACCGGACAGGAACACTGAAGCTTTCTTT. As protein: CSAEPDRNTEAFF.